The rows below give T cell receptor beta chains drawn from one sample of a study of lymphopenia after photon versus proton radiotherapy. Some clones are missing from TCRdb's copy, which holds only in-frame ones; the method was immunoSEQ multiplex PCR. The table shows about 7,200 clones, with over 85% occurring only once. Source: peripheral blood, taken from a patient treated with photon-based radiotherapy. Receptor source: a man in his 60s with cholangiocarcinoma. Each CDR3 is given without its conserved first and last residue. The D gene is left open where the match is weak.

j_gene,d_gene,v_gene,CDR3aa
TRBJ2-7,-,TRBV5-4,ASSQDRTAQTYEQY
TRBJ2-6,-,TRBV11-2,ASSQERASGANVLT
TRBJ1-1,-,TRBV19,ASSMGESTEAF
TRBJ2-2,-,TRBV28,ASLMGGAIGELF
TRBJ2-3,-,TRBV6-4,ASSDLIRTSTDTQY
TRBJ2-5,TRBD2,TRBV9,ASSAGRGLAGEETQY
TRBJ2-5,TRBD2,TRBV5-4,ASSWGLAGDLQETQY
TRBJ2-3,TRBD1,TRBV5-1,ASSFETGGTDTQY
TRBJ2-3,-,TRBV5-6,ASSLGGRSTDTQY
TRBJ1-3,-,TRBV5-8,ASSLRLNGNTIY
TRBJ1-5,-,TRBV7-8,ASSLASANQPQH
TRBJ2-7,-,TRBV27,ASSPLGTETGEQY
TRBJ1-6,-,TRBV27,ASSLSGGWDSPLH